The 5 T cell receptor beta chains given below trace back to one sample, sequenced in a study of blood T cells in healthy people across ages. For the second PCR, which ran for about 6 to 11 cycles, a sample-barcoded 5' primer and a J-beta primer mix were used. TCRdb independently ran MiXCR on the 5' RACE reads; one entry per CDR3 protein. The profile covers hundreds of thousands of distinct CDR3 sequences, with roughly 32% appearing a single time and roughly 14% taken by the ten largest. Sequenced input: blood. These TCRs come from a woman older than 75 in good health.

The J gene is TRBJ1-2, the V gene TRBV9; a possible D gene is TRBD1 (5 bases). V shed 4 bases and J shed 5 bases, with 9 bases lying between them. The CDR3 is 12 amino acids. Germline loops: CDR1 SGDLS, CDR2 YYNGEE. Here the CDR3 reads CASSSEGYGYTF. DNA of the CDR3: TGTGCCAGCAGCTCAGAGGGGTATGGCTACACCTTC.

Regarding this clonotype: With a much larger clone just one base away, this may be a read error. The chain uses TRBV20-1 and TRBJ2-3; 7 positions agree with TRBD2. CDR1 DFQATT and CDR2 SNEGSKA come from the germline V gene (reference sequence). This CDR3 contains 14 residues. CDR3 nucleotides: TGCAGTGCCCGGACGGGGACTATCACAGATACGCCGTATTTT. It specifies CSARTGTITDTPYF.

At least ten counts were recorded for this clonotype. The rearrangement joins TRBV29-1 to TRBJ2-7; D may be TRBD2 (6 bases). Trimming shortened V by 3 bases and J by 7 bases, and 16 bases separated the two germline ends. CDR3 length: 13 residues. Germline V gene data show CDR1 as SQVTM and CDR2 as ANQGSEA. CDR3 region: CSVEVPVGREQYF. CDR3 in DNA: TGCAGCGTTGAGGTCCCCGTGGGGAGGGAGCAGTACTTC.

This clonotype was seen at least ten times. The V call is TRBV20-1, the J call TRBJ2-7; weak D call: TRBD1 (6 bases). V dropped 6 bases and J dropped 0 bases, with 12 bases sitting between them. The CDR3 covers 13 residues. Germline assignment: CDR1 DFQATT and CDR2 SNEGSKA (reference sequence). The CDR3 loop is CSARGHPSYEQYF. DNA of the CDR3: TGCAGTGCAAGGGGACATCCCTCCTACGAGCAGTACTTC.

In this sample, this clonotype turned up many times. This sequence joins TRBV11-2 and TRBJ2-7, with 10 bases aligning to TRBD1. The CDR3 spans 15 residues. Germline CDR1 reads SGHAT; CDR2 reads FQNNGV. V lost 2 bases to trimming and J lost 6 bases; unmatched junction nucleotides: 7. CDR3 DNA sequence: TGTGCCAGCAGCTTAATCGGGACAGGGGACGGCGAGCAGTACTTC. Translating gives CASSLIGTGDGEQYF.